The 12 T cell receptor beta chains in this list originate from one sample, sequenced in a study of T-cell reconstitution after alpha-beta-depleted transplantation in children. During its preparation, the TCRbeta library received unique molecular identifiers. TCRdb recomputed calls from the PCR reads with MiXCR, one row per CDR3 protein. The repertoire consists of some 200,000 distinct CDR3 sequences, with roughly 8.1% occurring once and the leading ten covering 35%. This sample comprised PBMCs, mostly from graft donor cells, obtained 360 days after TCRalphabeta/CD19-depleted stem cell transplant. The receptors were gathered from a male patient between 2 and 10 years old who had a stem cell transplant for acute myeloid leukemia, so the T cells may come from the graft donor.

This clonotype was picked up a small number of times. This sequence joins TRBV27 and TRBJ2-7; D is tentatively TRBD1 or TRBD2 (6 bases each). This CDR3 contains 13 residues. The V and J ends lost 3 bases and 4 bases respectively, with 10 bases between them. Germline CDR1 reads MNHEY; CDR2 reads SMNVEV (reference sequence). The DNA of the CDR3 is TGTGCCAGCAGTTTTCAAGGGGGGTACGAGCAGTACTTC. Its protein is CASSFQGGYEQYF.

Turning to this clonotype: A much larger clone is a single base away; this may be a read error. V usage is TRBV5-1 and J usage is TRBJ2-7; 7 nucleotides match TRBD1. Trimming cost V 0 bases and J 9 bases; bases outside gene matches: 6. The V gene's germline CDR1 is SGHRS and CDR2 YFSETQ. The CDR3 sequence is 13 residues long. The CDR3 reads CASSLVGTEGQYF. The CDR3 DNA reads TGCGCCAGCAGCTTGGTAGGGACAGAGGGGCAGTACTTC.

The chain is built from TRBV3-1 and TRBJ1-6; D is unclear. Germline V gene lookup returns CDR1 LGHDT and CDR2 YNNKEL (reference sequence). Trimming cost V 0 bases and J 7 bases, with 10 bases left between them. The CDR3 contains 15 residues. The CDR3 spells CASSQEPGNNSPLHF. The CDR3, as DNA: TGTGCCAGCAGCCAAGAGCCCGGGAACAATTCACCCCTCCACTTT.

The rearrangement joins TRBV28 to TRBJ1-1; no clear D. Per the germline V gene, CDR1 is MDHEN and CDR2 is SYDVKM. The CDR3 is made up of 13 amino acids. Trimming cost V 5 bases and J 1 base, with 8 bases left between them. CDR3 protein: CASSLPRNTEAFF. The DNA of the CDR3 is TGTGCCAGCAGTCTTCCTAGGAACACTGAAGCTTTCTTT.

This clonotype occurred a few times. CDR3 residues: CASSLRGAGYNEQFF. The CDR3 DNA sequence: TGTGCCAGTAGTCTCAGGGGGGCGGGGTACAATGAGCAGTTCTTC. The chain joins TRBV19 to TRBJ2-1; D is perhaps TRBD1 (7 bases). From germline, CDR1 is LNHDA and CDR2 SQIVND (reference sequence). The CDR3 extends over 15 amino acids. The V gene lost 5 bases and the J gene lost 4 bases, with 15 bases spanning the gap.

The chain is built from TRBV2 and TRBJ2-7; TRBD2 aligns across 7 bases. CDR1 SNHLY and CDR2 FYNNEI come from the germline V gene. CDR3 length: 12 amino acids. V lost 7 bases to trimming and J lost 5 bases; unmatched junction nucleotides: 5. The CDR3 DNA reads as TGTGCCAGCATCGGGGGAGGGAACGAGCAGTACTTC. Translating gives CASIGGGNEQYF.

There are many counts of this clonotype. V and J are TRBV5-1 and TRBJ2-7; TRBD1 is a possible D gene (7 bases). CDR3 length: 15 residues. CDR1 is SGHRS, CDR2 YFSETQ, per germline. Between the trimmed V and J ends, which lost 4 bases and 2 bases, there was a span of 16 bases. DNA for the CDR3: TGCGCCAGCAGCCTGGGGGGACAGCAACCCTACGAGCAGTACTTC. Residues: CASSLGGQQPYEQYF. Full variable domain (remainder filled in from reference TRBV5-1 and TRBJ2-7): KAGVTQTPRYLIKTRGQQVTLSCSPISGHRSVSWYQQTPGQGLQFLFEYFSETQRNKGNFPGRFSGRQFSNSRSEMNVSTLELGDSALYLCASSLGGQQPYEQYFGPGTRLTVT.

This chain uses TRBV7-6 with TRBJ2-1, with 7 bases aligning to TRBD2. This CDR3 comprises 14 residues. Germline CDR1 reads SGHVS; CDR2 reads FNYEAQ. V dropped 5 bases and J dropped 14; count of bases not matched to a gene: 15. Written as DNA, the CDR3 is TGTGCCAGCAGCAAGCGGGAATCCTCCCCGGCCGAGTTCTTC. Its protein product is CASSKRESSPAEFF.

Many counts were recorded for this clonotype. This sequence joins TRBV12-3 or TRBV12-4 and TRBJ2-5, with unresolved D. The V and J ends lost 3 bases and 3 bases respectively, with 14 bases between them. This CDR3 comprises 15 residues. Here the CDR3 reads CASSLNLGKEETQYF. The CDR3 bases are TGTGCCAGCAGTTTGAACCTGGGTAAAGAAGAGACCCAGTACTTC.

The chain joins TRBV6-1 to TRBJ2-3, with unresolved D. The CDR3 loop spans 15 amino acids. V was pared by 6 bases and J by 4 bases, with 17 bases between. Germline values: CDR1 MNHNS, CDR2 SASEGT. The CDR3 region is CASSSRTQIADTQYF. The DNA for the CDR3 is TGTGCCAGCAGCTCCAGGACCCAAATTGCAGATACGCAGTATTTT.

In its sample, this clonotype was seen a few times. The chain joins TRBV20-1 to TRBJ1-1; D might be TRBD1 (6 bases). The germline V gene has CDR1 DFQATT and CDR2 SNEGSKA (reference sequence). V lost 2 bases and J lost 4, with 20 bases in between. This CDR3 spans 16 amino acids. The CDR3 region has the DNA TGCAGTGCTAGACAGGGGCGGAAGGGGGATGGCACTGAAGCTTTCTTT. It is translated as CSARQGRKGDGTEAFF.

The chain uses TRBV10-2 and TRBJ2-7; 8 nucleotides match TRBD1. The CDR3 has 14 residues. CDR1 is WSHSY and CDR2 is SAAADI in the germline V gene. The V and J ends lost 5 bases and 1 base, in that order; junction bases with no gene match: 4. The CDR3 DNA follows: TGCGCCAGCAGTCCCACAGGGGGATCCTACGAGCAGTACGTC. It specifies CASSPTGGSYEQYV.